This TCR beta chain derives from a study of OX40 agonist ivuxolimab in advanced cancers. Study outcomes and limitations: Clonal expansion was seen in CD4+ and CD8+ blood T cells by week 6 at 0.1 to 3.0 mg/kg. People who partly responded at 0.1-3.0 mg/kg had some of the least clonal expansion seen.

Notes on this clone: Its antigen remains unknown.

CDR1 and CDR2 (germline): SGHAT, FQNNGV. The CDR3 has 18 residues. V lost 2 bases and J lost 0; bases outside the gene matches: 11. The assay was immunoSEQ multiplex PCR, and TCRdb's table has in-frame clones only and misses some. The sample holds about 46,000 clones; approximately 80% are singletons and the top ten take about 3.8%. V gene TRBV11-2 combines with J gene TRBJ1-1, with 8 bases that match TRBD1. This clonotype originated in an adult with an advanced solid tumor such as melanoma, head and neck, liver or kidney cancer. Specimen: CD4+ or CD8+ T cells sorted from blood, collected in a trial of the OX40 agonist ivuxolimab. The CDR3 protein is CASSLFPRGQGMNTEAFF. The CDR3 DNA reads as TGTGCCAGCAGCTTATTTCCCAGGGGGCAAGGTATGAACACTGAAGCTTTCTTT.